The rows below give T cell receptor beta chains drawn from one sample of a study of blood T cell repertoires in COVID-19. Assay used: immunoSEQ multiplex PCR; TCRdb lists only in-frame clones, some missing. Among roughly 93,000 clones listed, roughly 87% were seen once. The sample consisted of peripheral blood. Source of these receptors: a man in his forties or fifties with acute or convalescent COVID-19. The CDR3 runs from the conserved cysteine through the conserved F or W. Some rows have no size entry. The others give once, few or many, or a class for an expanded clone.

TRBV6-4,-,CASSDQGGASTGYTF
TRBV28,-,CASSPGYIIYAEAFF
TRBV30,-,CAWCRDSYTEAFF
TRBV19,-,CASSYRGAGYTF
TRBV21-1,-,CASSKSHRGKTQYF
TRBV10-3,many,CAISESPGNQPQHF
TRBV28,-,CASRSSGGPGNGYTF
TRBV6-5,few,CASRTGFSPLHF
TRBV5-1,-,CASSLGQGRVKNEKLFF
TRBV5-1,once,CASSLDRGATEAFF
TRBV30,-,CACKPRSSTNEKLFF
TRBV10-3,-,CAIRSGTANTEAFF
TRBV24-1,-,CATSSDSNYGYTF
TRBV6-4,once,CASSRDRGLSSGANVLTF
TRBV5-6,-,CASSQSGTSGGLSYNEQFF
TRBV28,-,CASSPTGIYGYTF
TRBV30,-,CAWSVQSGGYTF
TRBV7-9,-,CASSLNSNSNYGYTF
TRBV11-1,-,CASSLREQETQYF
TRBV5-1,-,CASSLDNTDTQYF
TRBV2,-,CASSRERRNSGEQYF
TRBV6-5,-,CASSYRETGDQNIQYF
TRBV12-5,-,CASGTDSGELFF
TRBV3-1/TRBV3-2,-,CASSQDNRGKDGYTF
TRBV5-4,-,CASSLAVGTGNFETQYF
TRBV7-3,-,CASSLGPVPYNEQFF
TRBV9,-,CASSVAMGPPQHF
TRBV19,-,CASSFPPGLAGGSGANVLTF
TRBV6-5,once,CASQKTGGLVYF
TRBV18,-,CASSPGRPNEKLFF
TRBV7-9,once,CASRQGARVDEKLFF